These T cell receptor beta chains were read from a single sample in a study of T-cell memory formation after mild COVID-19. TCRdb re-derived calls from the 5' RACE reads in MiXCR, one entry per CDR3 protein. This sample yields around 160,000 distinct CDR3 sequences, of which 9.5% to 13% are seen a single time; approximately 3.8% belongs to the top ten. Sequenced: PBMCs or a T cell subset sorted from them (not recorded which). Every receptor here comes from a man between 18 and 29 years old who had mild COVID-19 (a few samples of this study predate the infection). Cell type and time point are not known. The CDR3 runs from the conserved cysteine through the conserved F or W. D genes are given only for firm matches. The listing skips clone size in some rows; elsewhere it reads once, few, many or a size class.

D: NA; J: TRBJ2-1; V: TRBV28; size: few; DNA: TGTGCCAGCAGTCTCATGAAGGACAGAAGGCTGTTCTTC; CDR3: CASSLMKDRRLFF
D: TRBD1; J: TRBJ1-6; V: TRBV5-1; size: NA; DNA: TGCGCCAGCAACACCGGGACAGGGGGTTCACCCCTCCACTTT; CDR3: CASNTGTGGSPLHF
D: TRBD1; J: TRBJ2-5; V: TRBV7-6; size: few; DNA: TGTGCCAGCAGTTTCAACAGGGGAGAGACCCAGTACTTC; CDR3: CASSFNRGETQYF
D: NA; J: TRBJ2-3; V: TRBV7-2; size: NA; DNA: TGTGCCAGCAGCTTAGTGCTCGGCGGGACTAGCACAGATACGCAGTATTTT; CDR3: CASSLVLGGTSTDTQYF
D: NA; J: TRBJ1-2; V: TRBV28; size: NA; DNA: TGTGCCAGCAGTTTTCGGGACTATGGCTACACCTTC; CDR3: CASSFRDYGYTF
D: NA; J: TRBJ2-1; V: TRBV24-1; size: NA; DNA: TGTGCCACCAGTTTGACCAACAATGAGCAGTTCTTC; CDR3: CATSLTNNEQFF
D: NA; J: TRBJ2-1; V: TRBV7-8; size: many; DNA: TGTGCCAGCAGCTTCCCCCCTTACAATGAGCAGTTCTTC; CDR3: CASSFPPYNEQFF
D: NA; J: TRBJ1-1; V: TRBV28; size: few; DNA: TGTGCCAGCAGTCAGTGGCTCCCCAACACTGAAGCTTTCTTT; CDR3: CASSQWLPNTEAFF
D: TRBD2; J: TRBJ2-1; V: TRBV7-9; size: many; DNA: TGTGCCAGCAGCCTCAAATCCGGGACTACGCAAAGGGTCTTC; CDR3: CASSLKSGTTQRVF
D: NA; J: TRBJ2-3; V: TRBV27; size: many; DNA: TGTGCCAGCAGTATGGACAGACCGGGCGTGGATACGCAGTATTTT; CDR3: CASSMDRPGVDTQYF
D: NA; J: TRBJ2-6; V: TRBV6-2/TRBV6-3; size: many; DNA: TGTGCCAGCAGTTACTTAGGGCCGAGCTCTGGGGCCAACGTCCTGACTTTC; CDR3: CASSYLGPSSGANVLTF
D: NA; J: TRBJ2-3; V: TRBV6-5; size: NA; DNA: TGTGCCAGCAGTTACAGATCTGGGTATGGCGATACGCAGTATTTT; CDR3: CASSYRSGYGDTQYF
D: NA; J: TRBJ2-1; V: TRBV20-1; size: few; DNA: TGCAGTGCCATACGGGGTGCCGGCGAGCAGTTCTTC; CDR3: CSAIRGAGEQFF
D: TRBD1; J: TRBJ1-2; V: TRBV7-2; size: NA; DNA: TGTGCCAGCAGCCGTCCGGGACAGGGGGTATATGGCTACACCTTC; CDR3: CASSRPGQGVYGYTF
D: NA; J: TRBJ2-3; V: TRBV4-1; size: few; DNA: TGCGCCAGCAGCCAAGTCGGGAGCACAGATACGCAGTATTTT; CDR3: CASSQVGSTDTQYF
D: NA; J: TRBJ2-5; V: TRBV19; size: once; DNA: TGTGCCAGTAGTATAGGAGTCGAAAAGACCCAGTACTTC; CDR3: CASSIGVEKTQYF
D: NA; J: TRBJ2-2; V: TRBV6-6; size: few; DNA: TGTGCCAGCAGTTACGCGGTACCGGGCACCGGGGAGCTGTTTTTT; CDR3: CASSYAVPGTGELFF
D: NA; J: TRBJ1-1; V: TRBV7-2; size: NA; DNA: TGTGCCAGCAGCCCTGACAGGTGGAACACTGAAGCTTTCTTT; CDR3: CASSPDRWNTEAFF
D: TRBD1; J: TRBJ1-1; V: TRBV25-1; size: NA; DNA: TGTGCCAGCGAGAATTTCCAGGGGACAGGATCTGAAGCTTTCTTT; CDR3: CASENFQGTGSEAFF
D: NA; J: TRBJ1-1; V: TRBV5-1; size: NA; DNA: TGCGCCAGCAGCTTGGACTCTACGAACACTGAAGCTTTCTTT; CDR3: CASSLDSTNTEAFF
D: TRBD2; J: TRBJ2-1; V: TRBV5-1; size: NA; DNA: TGCGCCAGCAGCGGCGGGGGATCCGCGAGTAAGGAGCAGTTCTTC; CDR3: CASSGGGSASKEQFF
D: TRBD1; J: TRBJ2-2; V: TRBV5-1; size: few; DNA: TGCGCCAGCAGCAATTTACAGGGGACCCACACCGGGGAGCTGTTTTTT; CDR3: CASSNLQGTHTGELFF
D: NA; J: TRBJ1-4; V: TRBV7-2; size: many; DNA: TGTGCCAGCAGCCTCCCAAGGGAAAAACTGTTTTTT; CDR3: CASSLPREKLFF
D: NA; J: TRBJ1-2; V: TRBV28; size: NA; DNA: TGTGCCAGCTCAGGACCAGTCTCAAACTATGGCTACACCTTC; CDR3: CASSGPVSNYGYTF
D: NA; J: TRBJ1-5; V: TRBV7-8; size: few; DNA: TGTGCCAGCAGCTTACAGGGCAACCGAAATCAGCCCCAGCATTTT; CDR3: CASSLQGNRNQPQHF
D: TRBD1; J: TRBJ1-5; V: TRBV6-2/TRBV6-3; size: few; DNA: TGTGCCATCCAGGGGGCCCATCAGCCCCAGCATTTT; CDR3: CAIQGAHQPQHF
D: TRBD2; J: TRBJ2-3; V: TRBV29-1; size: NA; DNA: TGCAGCGTCCATAGCGGGGGCACAGATACGCAGTATTTT; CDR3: CSVHSGGTDTQYF
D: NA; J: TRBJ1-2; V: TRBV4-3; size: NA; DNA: TGCGCCAGCAGCCCAAAGGCCGGGGGCCCACAAACTAACTATGGCTACACCTTC; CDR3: CASSPKAGGPQTNYGYTF
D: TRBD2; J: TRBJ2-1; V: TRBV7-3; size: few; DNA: TGTGCCAGCAGCCGCGTCTCCACTAGCGGGGGGAATGAGCAGTTCTTC; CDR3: CASSRVSTSGGNEQFF
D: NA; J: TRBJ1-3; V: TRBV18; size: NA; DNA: TGTGCCAGCTCACGCCTCGGAGGAAACACCATATATTTT; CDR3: CASSRLGGNTIYF
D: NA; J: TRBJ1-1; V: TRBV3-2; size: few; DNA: TGTGCCAGCAGAAGAGGAGGGTCTACTGAAGCTTTCTTT; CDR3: CASRRGGSTEAFF
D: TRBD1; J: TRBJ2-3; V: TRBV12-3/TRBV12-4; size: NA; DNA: TGTGCCAGCAGTTTGGGCGGGACAGGCGGGGATACGCAGTATTTT; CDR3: CASSLGGTGGDTQYF
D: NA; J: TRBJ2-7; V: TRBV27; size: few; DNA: TGTGCCAGCAGTTCCCTTGGGGGGCGCGAGTACTTC; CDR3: CASSSLGGREYF
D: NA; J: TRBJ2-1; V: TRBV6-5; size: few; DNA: TGTGCCAGCAGTGCTGACAGGTCCTACAATGAGCAGTTCTTC; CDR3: CASSADRSYNEQFF
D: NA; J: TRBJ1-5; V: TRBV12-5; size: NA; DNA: TGTGCTAGTGGTTTCAGGGATCAGCCCCAGCATTTT; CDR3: CASGFRDQPQHF
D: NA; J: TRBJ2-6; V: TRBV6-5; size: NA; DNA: TGTGCCACCAGACTGGACTTCTCTGGGGCCAACGTCCTGACTTTC; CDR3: CATRLDFSGANVLTF